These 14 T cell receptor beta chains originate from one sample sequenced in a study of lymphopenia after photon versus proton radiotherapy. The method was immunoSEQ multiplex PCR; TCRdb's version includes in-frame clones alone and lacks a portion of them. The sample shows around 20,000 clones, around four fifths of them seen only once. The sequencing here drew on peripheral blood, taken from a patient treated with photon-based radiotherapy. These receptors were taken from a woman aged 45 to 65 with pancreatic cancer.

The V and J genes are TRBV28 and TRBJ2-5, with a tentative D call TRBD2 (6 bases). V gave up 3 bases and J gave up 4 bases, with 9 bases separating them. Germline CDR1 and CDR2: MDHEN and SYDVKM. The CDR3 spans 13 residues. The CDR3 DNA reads TGTGCCAGCAGTTTGACTAGTAGAGAGACCCAGTACTTC. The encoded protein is CASSLTSRETQYF.

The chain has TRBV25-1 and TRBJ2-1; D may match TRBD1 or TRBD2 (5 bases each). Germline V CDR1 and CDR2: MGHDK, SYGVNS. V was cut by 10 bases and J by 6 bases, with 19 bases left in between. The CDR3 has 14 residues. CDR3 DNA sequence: TGTGCCACCTCTGACCCAGCGAGGGGCAATGAGCAGTTCTTC. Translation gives CATSDPARGNEQFF.

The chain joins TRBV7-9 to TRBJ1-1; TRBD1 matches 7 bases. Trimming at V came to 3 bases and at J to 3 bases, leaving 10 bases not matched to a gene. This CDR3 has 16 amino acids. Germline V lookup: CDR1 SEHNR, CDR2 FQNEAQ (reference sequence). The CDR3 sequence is CASSFIPGQSYTEAFF. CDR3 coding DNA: TGTGCCAGCAGCTTCATTCCGGGACAGTCATACACTGAAGCTTTCTTT.

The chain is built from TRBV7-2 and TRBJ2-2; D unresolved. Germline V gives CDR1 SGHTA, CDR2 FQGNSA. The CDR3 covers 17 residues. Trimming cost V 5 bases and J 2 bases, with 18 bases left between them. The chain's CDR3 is CASSRSRPGINTGELFF. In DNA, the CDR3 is TGTGCCAGCAGCAGAAGCAGGCCTGGGATCAACACCGGGGAGCTGTTTTTT.

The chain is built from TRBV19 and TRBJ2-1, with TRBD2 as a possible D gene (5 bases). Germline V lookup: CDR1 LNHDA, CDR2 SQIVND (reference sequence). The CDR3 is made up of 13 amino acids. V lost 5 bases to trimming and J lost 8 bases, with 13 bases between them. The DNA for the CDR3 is TGTGCCAGTAGTCCACTAGTTAGGTATGAGCAGTTCTTC. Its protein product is CASSPLVRYEQFF.

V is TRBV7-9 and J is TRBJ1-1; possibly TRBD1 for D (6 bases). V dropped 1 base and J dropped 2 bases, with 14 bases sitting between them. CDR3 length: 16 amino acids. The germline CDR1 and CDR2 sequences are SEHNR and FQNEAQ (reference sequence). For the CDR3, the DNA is TGTGCCAGCAGCTTAGAGAGGGGGACTGCCAACACTGAAGCTTTCTTT. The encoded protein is CASSLERGTANTEAFF.

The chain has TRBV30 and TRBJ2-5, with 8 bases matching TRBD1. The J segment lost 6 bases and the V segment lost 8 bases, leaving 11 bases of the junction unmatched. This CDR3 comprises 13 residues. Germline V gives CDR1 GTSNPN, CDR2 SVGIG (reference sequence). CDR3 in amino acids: CAGGAQGAQTQYF. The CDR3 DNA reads TGTGCCGGAGGGGCGCAGGGGGCGCAGACCCAGTACTTC.

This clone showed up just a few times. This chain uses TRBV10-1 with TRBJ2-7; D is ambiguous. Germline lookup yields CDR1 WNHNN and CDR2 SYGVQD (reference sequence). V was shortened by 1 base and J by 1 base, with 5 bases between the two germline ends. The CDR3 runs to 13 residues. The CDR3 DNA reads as TGCGCCAGCAGTGAGTTTTGTTCCTACGAGCAGTACTTC. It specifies CASSEFCSYEQYF.

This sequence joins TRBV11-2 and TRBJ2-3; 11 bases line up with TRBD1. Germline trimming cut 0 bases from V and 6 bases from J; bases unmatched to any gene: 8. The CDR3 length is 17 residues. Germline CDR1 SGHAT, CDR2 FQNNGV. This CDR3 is CASSLDVDRGRADTQYF. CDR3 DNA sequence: TGTGCCAGCAGCTTAGACGTGGACAGGGGGCGAGCGGATACGCAGTATTTT.

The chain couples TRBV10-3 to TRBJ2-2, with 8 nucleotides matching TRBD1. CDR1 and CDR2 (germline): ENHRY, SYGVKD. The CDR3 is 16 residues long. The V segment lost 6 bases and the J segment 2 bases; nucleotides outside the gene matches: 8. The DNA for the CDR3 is TGTGCCATCAGCGAAGCAGGGGGCGCCAACACCGGGGAGCTGTTTTTT. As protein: CAISEAGGANTGELFF.

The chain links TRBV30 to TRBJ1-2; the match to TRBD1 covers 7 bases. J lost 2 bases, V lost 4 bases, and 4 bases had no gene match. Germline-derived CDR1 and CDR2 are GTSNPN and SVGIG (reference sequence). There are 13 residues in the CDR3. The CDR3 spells CAWTRDRNYGYTF. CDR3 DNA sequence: TGTGCCTGGACCCGGGACAGAAACTATGGCTACACCTTC.

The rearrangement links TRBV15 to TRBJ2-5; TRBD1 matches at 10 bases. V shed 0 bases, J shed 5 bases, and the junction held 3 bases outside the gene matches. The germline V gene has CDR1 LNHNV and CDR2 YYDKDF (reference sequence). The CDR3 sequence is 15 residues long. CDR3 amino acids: CATSRDRTGGETQYF. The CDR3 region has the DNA TGTGCCACCAGCAGAGATAGGACAGGGGGGGAGACCCAGTACTTC.

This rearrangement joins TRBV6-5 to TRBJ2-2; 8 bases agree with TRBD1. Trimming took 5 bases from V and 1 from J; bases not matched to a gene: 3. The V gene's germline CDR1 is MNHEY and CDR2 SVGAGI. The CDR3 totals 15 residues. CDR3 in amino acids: CASSPGTGNTGELFF. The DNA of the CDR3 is TGTGCCAGCAGTCCCGGGACAGGGAACACCGGGGAGCTGTTTTTT.

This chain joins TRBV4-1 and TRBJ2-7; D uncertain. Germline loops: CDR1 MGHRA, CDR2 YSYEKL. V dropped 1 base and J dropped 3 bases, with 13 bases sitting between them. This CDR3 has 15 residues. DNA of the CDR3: TGCGCCAGCAGCCAAGTCTCTAGTCTCCTCTACGAGCAGTACTTC. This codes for CASSQVSSLLYEQYF.